These 5 T cell receptor beta chains were all obtained from the same sample, sequenced in a study of regulatory and conventional T cells in RAG deficiency (dated by TCRdb to 2017 to 2019). The protocol used for the library was the immunoSEQ multiplex PCR assay. TCRdb carries this immuneACCESS record with in-frame sequences only. Its versions omit some clonotypes, under half of them owing to an unresolved V gene in the studies checked, with the rest unexplained. In this sample the table shows 32,000 or so clones, 70% to 90% of which occur a single time. The top ten clonotypes cover roughly an eighth of the sample. These data also formed part of another study, on regulatory T cells. Drawing on the second study: The multiplex PCR relied on 52 forward TRBV primers and 13 reverse TRBJ primers, and amplification bias was corrected through assay-based and computational methods.

Material for sequencing was CD8+ T cells sorted from blood. These receptors were taken from a human donor in good health.

This clone was seen just once. CDR3 sequence: CASSHGLSYNEQFF. As DNA, the CDR3 is TGTGCCAGCAGCCACGGACTCTCCTACAATGAGCAGTTCTTC. The V call is TRBV6-5, the J call TRBJ2-1; possible D gene TRBD2, 5 bases. CDR3 length: 14 amino acids. Germline loops: CDR1 MNHEY, CDR2 SVGAGI. V was cut by 6 bases and J by 0 bases, with 9 bases left in between.

The chain combines TRBV9 with TRBJ2-7; tentatively, D is TRBD2 (6 bases). Trimming left V 0 bases short and J 3 bases short, with 10 bases between. CDR3 length equals 14 residues. Germline loops: CDR1 SGDLS, CDR2 YYNGEE. CDR3 sequence (DNA): TGTGCCAGCAGCGTAGGGGGAGGAGACTACGAGCAGTACTTC. Translation gives CASSVGGGDYEQYF.

V gene TRBV30 combines with J gene TRBJ2-2, with D unclear. This CDR3 has 14 amino acids. With 2 bases removed from V and 1 base from J, the gap between germline ends came to 8 bases. CDR1 is GTSNPN and CDR2 is SVGIG in the germline V gene (reference sequence). The CDR3 DNA reads TGTGCCTGGAGTCACGACAAGAACACCGGGGAGCTGTTTTTT. As protein: CAWSHDKNTGELFF. Combining the CDR3 with reference TRBV30 and TRBJ2-2 gives the whole variable domain SQTIHQWPATLVQPVGSPLSLECTVEGTSNPNLYWYRQAAGRGLQLLFYSVGIGQISSEVPQNLSASRPQDRQFILSSKKLLLSDSGFYLCAWSHDKNTGELFFGEGSRLTVL.

The V call is TRBV7-2, the J call TRBJ2-1; D may be TRBD1 or TRBD2 (6 bases each). Germline V gene data show CDR1 as SGHTA and CDR2 as FQGNSA. The CDR3 is 18 amino acids. Trimming removed 5 bases at V and 4 bases at J, with 24 bases between. CDR3 residues: CASSRRGGLANQYNEQFF. The DNA of the CDR3 is TGTGCCAGCAGCCGCCGAGGGGGGCTAGCGAACCAGTACAATGAGCAGTTCTTC.

This chain links TRBV5-1 with TRBJ2-5; TRBD2 matches at 12 bases. The CDR3 sequence is 19 residues long. CDR1 SGHRS and CDR2 YFSETQ come from the germline V gene. The junction had 18 bases not matched to a gene; V was cut back by 7 bases and J by 2 bases. CDR3 sequence: CASPLTSGGKEDAQETQYF. CDR3 DNA: TGCGCCAGCCCCTTGACTAGCGGGGGTAAAGAGGATGCACAAGAGACCCAGTACTTC.